This T cell receptor (beta chain) derives from a study of blood T cell repertoires in COVID-19. Across the study: The United States, Italy and Spain supplied acute and convalescent COVID-19 samples. PBMCs, B-cell-depleted T cells, or T cells were the source of the cDNA or gDNA that made up the material.

Per the authors' pipeline: Researchers report that nucleated cell counts were estimated from reference gene primer amplification. This table comes from immunoSEQ multiplex PCR, and its TCRdb copy is limited to in-frame clones, with some not included. The V and J calls and clone size are taken from that table; D and trimming were inferred from the DNA. The sample consists of about 400,000 clones, approximately 88% of them appearing once. This CDR3 spans 13 amino acids. Trimming shortened V by 2 bases and J by 5 bases, and 6 bases separated the two germline ends. CDR1 MNHEY and CDR2 SVGAGI come from the germline V gene.

This rearrangement joins TRBV6-5 to TRBJ2-2, with D maybe TRBD1 (6 bases). The sequence was obtained from a woman aged 35 to 49 with acute COVID-19. Material for sequencing was PBMCs or T cells enriched from blood (not recorded which). The CDR3 region has the DNA TGTGCCAGCAGTTACGGACAGACCGGGGAGCTGTTTTTT. As protein: CASSYGQTGELFF.